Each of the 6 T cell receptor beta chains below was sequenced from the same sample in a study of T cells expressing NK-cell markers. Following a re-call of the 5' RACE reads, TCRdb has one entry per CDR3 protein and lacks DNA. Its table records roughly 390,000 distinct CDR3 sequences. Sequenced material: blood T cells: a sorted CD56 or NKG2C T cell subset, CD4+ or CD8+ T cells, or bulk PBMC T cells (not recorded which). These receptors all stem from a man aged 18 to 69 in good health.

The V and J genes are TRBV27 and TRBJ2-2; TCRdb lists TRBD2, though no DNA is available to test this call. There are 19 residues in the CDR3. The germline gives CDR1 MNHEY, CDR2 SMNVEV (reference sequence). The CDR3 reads CASSPPAQGLAFGPGELFF.

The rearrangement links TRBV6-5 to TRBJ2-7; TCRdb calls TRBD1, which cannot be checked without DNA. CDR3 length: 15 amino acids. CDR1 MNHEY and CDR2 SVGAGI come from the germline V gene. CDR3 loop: CASSYSPRGSYEQYF.

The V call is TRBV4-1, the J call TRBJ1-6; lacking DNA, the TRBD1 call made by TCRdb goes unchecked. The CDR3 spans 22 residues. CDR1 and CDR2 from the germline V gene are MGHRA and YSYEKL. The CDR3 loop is CASSQRNQVGGRGSSYNSPLHF.

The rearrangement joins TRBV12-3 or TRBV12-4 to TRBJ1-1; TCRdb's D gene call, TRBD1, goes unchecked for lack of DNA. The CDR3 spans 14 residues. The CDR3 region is CASRKIQGRTEAFF.

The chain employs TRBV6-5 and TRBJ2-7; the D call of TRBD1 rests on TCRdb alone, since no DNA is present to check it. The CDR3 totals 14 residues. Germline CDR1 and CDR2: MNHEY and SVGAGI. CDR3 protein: CASSYGAGAYEQYF.

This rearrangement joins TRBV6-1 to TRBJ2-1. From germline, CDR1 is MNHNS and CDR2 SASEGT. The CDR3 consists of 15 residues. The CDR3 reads CASSERSRGGNEQFF.